These T cell receptor beta chains were read from a single sample in a study of blood T cell repertoires in COVID-19. Measured with immunoSEQ multiplex PCR; TCRdb has only the in-frame clones, and not every one. The data contain roughly 60,000 clones, 65% to 85% of them singletons. The material sequenced was peripheral blood. The receptors stem from a human donor in a cohort sampled during active COVID-19. Each CDR3 is given with its conserved first and last residue. Each record gives: clone size, J gene, D gene, V gene, CDR3 DNA, CDR3 protein. A D gene is named only where the DNA matches it firmly. Clone size is shown for a subset of rows, as once, few, many or a class of expanded clone.

NA,TRBJ2-7,NA,TRBV10-3,TGTGCCATCAGTGAGTTTTCGTCCTACGAGCAGTACTTC,CAISEFSSYEQYF
NA,TRBJ2-7,TRBD2,TRBV7-2,TGTGCCAGCAGCTTAGGAGGGAGGGACTACGAGCAGTACTTC,CASSLGGRDYEQYF
few,TRBJ1-4,TRBD1,TRBV30,TGTGCCTGGAGCAGGGGGAGGTCTAATGAAAAACTGTTTTTT,CAWSRGRSNEKLFF
NA,TRBJ2-2,TRBD2,TRBV4-2,TGTGCCAGCAGCCTACGGACTAGCTTGCCCGGGGAGCTGTTTTTT,CASSLRTSLPGELFF
NA,TRBJ2-3,NA,TRBV4-2,TGTGCCAGCAGCCAAGATCTGGTACACCACACAGATACGCAGTATTTT,CASSQDLVHHTDTQYF
NA,TRBJ1-4,TRBD1,TRBV5-1,TGCGCCAGCAGCCGGGACAGAGGTGAAAAACTGTTTTTT,CASSRDRGEKLFF
few,TRBJ2-2,TRBD1,TRBV29-1,TGCAGCGTGTACCCGACAGGGGAAGGAGGCGAGCTGTTTTTT,CSVYPTGEGGELFF
NA,TRBJ2-1,NA,TRBV3-1/TRBV3-2,TGTGCCAGCAGCCACTACAGGCAGGAGCAGTTCTTC,CASSHYRQEQFF
NA,TRBJ1-3,NA,TRBV15,TGTGCCACCAGCAGAAACCGGGGAAACTCTGGAAACACCATATATTTT,CATSRNRGNSGNTIYF
once,TRBJ2-6,NA,TRBV5-1,TGCGCCAGCAGCCTTCAGGGGATTGGGGCCAACGTCCTGACTTTC,CASSLQGIGANVLTF
NA,TRBJ1-6,TRBD1,TRBV18,TGTGCCAGCTCACCAACCCAGGGGGGACCTAGTTGGAATTCACCCCTCCACTTT,CASSPTQGGPSWNSPLHF
NA,TRBJ2-5,TRBD1,TRBV2,TGTGCCAGCAGTGCACGGACAGGGGAGACCCAGTACTTC,CASSARTGETQYF
NA,TRBJ2-1,TRBD2,TRBV6-1,TGTGCCAGCAGTGAAGCCTTAGCGGGAGGAGACAATGAGCAGTTCTTC,CASSEALAGGDNEQFF
NA,TRBJ1-1,TRBD1,TRBV6-5,TGTGCCAGCAGTTACGCAAACTGGGACAGCACCACTGAAGCTTTCTTT,CASSYANWDSTTEAFF
NA,TRBJ1-1,NA,TRBV23-1,TGCGCCAGCAGTCCCACTGGGCGGGGAGCTTTCTTT,CASSPTGRGAFF
NA,TRBJ1-4,NA,TRBV6-5,TGTGCAGCCGCGCGGGGGACTAATGAAAAACTGTTTTTT,CAAARGTNEKLFF
few,TRBJ2-5,TRBD2,TRBV5-6,TGTGCCAGCAGTTACGGCGCGGGGGTCTTAGAGACCCAGTACTTC,CASSYGAGVLETQYF
NA,TRBJ1-2,TRBD1,TRBV6-5,TGTGCCAGCAGTAGACAGGGTTTAGGTGGCTACACCTTC,CASSRQGLGGYTF
NA,TRBJ2-1,NA,TRBV4-3,TGCGCCAGCAGCCAAGTAAAGGGGAATGAGCAGTTCTTC,CASSQVKGNEQFF
NA,TRBJ1-1,TRBD1,TRBV18,TGTGCCAGCTCACCAGGAGGGGGCCCGAGGGCTGAAGCTTTCTTT,CASSPGGGPRAEAFF
NA,TRBJ2-7,TRBD2,TRBV28,TGTGCCAGCAGGGGACTAGCGGGGGACCCCAGAGAATACGAGCAGTACTTC,CASRGLAGDPREYEQYF
once,TRBJ2-1,TRBD2,TRBV28,TGTGCCAGCAGTAAACTAGCGGGAGGGTCCTTAGATGAGCAGTTCTTC,CASSKLAGGSLDEQFF